This section outlines one T cell receptor (beta chain) sequence together with its context. The target antigen is unknown. The data originate from a study of shared clonotypes between healthy human individuals. Study-level findings and limits: A few donors had around 5.5% of their naive CD4 clonotypes in common. As a rule, naive subsets had a larger estimated richness than memory subsets.

Measured with immunoSEQ multiplex PCR; TCRdb has only the in-frame clones, and not every one. The table records around 2.5 million clones, more than 85% of them present only once. The ends were cut back, 1 base at V and 3 bases at J, with 6 bases in the middle. The CDR3 runs to 14 residues. From germline, CDR1 is LNHNV and CDR2 YYDKDF (reference sequence). The chain recombines TRBV15 with TRBJ2-2; D might be TRBD1 (6 bases). The clonotype comes from a man younger than 30 in good health. Some clones in this sample may be carry-over from other donors' samples. The sequenced material came from naive CD4+ T cells from PBMCs. The subset was: CD45RA+ positively selected. This CDR3 reads CATSRGGHTGELFF. CDR3 in DNA: TGTGCCACCAGCAGAGGGGGGCACACCGGGGAGCTGTTTTTT.